The following is a T cell receptor beta chain sequence with its context. This clone was seen more than once but under ten times. No cognate antigen has been identified for it. The input lacks base qualities; no much larger clone sits a single base away. Reading from cysteine to phenylalanine, the CDR3 counts 14 amino acids. The sequence is cut down to CDR3 DNA, 42 bases in frame from base 1. CDR1 and CDR2 are drawn from the germline V gene (reference sequence): GTSNPN, SVGIG. The germline ends are 10 bases apart after V is trimmed by 2 bases and J by 1 base. This sample is part of a study of blood T cell repertoires in COVID-19 (dated by TCRdb to the early 2020s). Background for the entire study: Samples from collaborators originated in the United States, Italy and Spain and spanned both the acute and convalescent phases of COVID-19. A freely available public database, intended as a resource for researchers studying the immune response to SARS-CoV-2, is where the repertoires were released. Sample metadata almost always included a de-identified subject ID, COVID-19 status, age in years and sex. The prospective study material was composed of cDNA or gDNA derived from T cells, B-cell-depleted T cells, or PBMCs. The dataset comprised deeply sampled blood TCRbeta repertoires from subjects exposed to, actively infected with, or recovered from COVID-19. The samples were drawn from the first 160 participants of the ongoing ImmuneRACE study and from some 1,300 subjects provided by 6 global collaborators. Where HLA class I and class II types were available, the types were taken from metadata supplied by the sample provider, not from assay-based typing. Paper-wide results and their limitations: The amount of clinical and demographic metadata varied by source and participant and was provided uncurated.

Whole blood was collected in K2EDTA tubes by collaborating institutions according to the institutions' own protocols. For TCRbeta analysis, collaborators shipped samples as frozen whole blood, isolated PBMCs, or DNA extracted from either of those sample types. TCRbeta CDR3 regions were amplified from genomic DNA using the immunoSEQ Assay, a bias-controlled multiplex PCR. The study's processing was this. The number of nucleated cells in each sample was estimated by amplification of reference gene primers within the assay. To quantify the absolute abundance of each unique TCRbeta CDR3 rearrangement, sequence reads were collapsed and filtered. Productive Simpson clonality was computed per sample as the square root of Simpson's diversity index over productive rearrangements. TCRdb stores this immuneACCESS table with in-frame sequences only. Part of the clones is absent; in the studies checked, under half of the shortfall reflects unresolved V genes, and no reason is known for the rest. The DNA was the basis for D and trimming; V, J and clone size are from that table. The sample table holds some 100,000 clones, of which about 87% were seen once. The ten biggest clones cover approximately 7% of the sample.

This chain is built from TRBV30 and TRBJ2-3; the D gene is not confidently resolved. The sample was peripheral blood. The origin of this receptor is a woman between 45 and 65 years old with acute or convalescent COVID-19. The bases read TGTGCCTGGAGTCAGAACCGGGGCACAGATACGCAGTATTTT. The translation is CAWSQNRGTDTQYF. Where the CDR3 stops, the reference TRBV30 and TRBJ2-3 genes take over; the full variable domain is SQTIHQWPATLVQPVGSPLSLECTVEGTSNPNLYWYRQAAGRGLQLLFYSVGIGQISSEVPQNLSASRPQDRQFILSSKKLLLSDSGFYLCAWSQNRGTDTQYFGPGTRLTVL.